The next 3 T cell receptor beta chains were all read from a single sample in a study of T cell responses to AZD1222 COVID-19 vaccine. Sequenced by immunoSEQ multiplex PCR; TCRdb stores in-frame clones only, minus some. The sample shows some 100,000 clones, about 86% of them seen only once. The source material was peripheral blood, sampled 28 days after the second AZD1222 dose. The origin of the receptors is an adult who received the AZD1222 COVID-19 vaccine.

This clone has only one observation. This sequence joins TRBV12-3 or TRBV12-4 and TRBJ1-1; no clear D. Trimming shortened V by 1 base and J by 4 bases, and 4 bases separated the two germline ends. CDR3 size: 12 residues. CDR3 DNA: TGTGCCAGCAGTTTAGGGAGCACTGAAGCTTTCTTT. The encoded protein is CASSLGSTEAFF.

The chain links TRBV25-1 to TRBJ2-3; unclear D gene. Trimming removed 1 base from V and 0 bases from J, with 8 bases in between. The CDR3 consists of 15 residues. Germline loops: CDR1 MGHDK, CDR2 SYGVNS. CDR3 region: CASSESADSTDTQYF. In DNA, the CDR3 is TGTGCCAGCAGTGAATCGGCGGATAGCACAGATACGCAGTATTTT. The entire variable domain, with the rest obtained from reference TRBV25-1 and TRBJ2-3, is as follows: EADIYQTPRYLVIGTGKKITLECSQTMGHDKMYWYQQDPGMELHLIHYSYGVNSTEKGDLSSESTVSRIRTEHFPLTLESARPSHTSQYLCASSESADSTDTQYFGPGTRLTVL.

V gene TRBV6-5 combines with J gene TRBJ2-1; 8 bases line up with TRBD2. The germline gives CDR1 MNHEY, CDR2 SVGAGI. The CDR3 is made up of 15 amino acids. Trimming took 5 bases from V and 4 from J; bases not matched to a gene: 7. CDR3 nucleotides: TGTGCCAGCAGTCTCACTAGCGGTGCTTACAATGAGCAGTTCTTC. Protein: CASSLTSGAYNEQFF.